The T cell receptor beta chain under discussion was sequenced for a study of CXCR3-negative and CXCR3-positive naive CD8 T cells (dated by TCRdb to between 2018 and 2021). Study-level background: In total, some 140 million TRB reads were obtained, which works out to roughly 1.5 +/- 0.3 million reads per library. The TRBV-TRBJ cluster analysis covered naive subsets from 5 donors and memory cells from 3 donors. The diversity and physicochemical repertoire analyses included 11 donors pooled from two independent experiments. Study-level results and caveats: Because surface CD5, which is linked to self-reactivity in mice, was comparable between the naive subsets, TCR interaction strength was also inferred from the physicochemical properties of TRB CDR3s. Compared with CXCR3-negative naive cells, CXCR3-positive naive cells had TRB CDR3s with higher hydrophobicity (lower Kidera factor 4), lower energy, and higher strength and volume indices. Similar TRBV-TRBJ usage was shown by naive CXCR3-negative and CXCR3-positive cells from the same donor, whereas distinct patterns were shown by memory cells. Comparably high repertoire diversity was found in both naive subsets, whereas much lower repertoire diversity was found in memory CD8+ T cells. Freshly isolated PBMCs were used for most assays because CXCR3 expression went down partially after cryopreservation.

Note on this clonotype: Its antigen specificity is not known.

Each CD8+ T cell subset was flow-sorted in triplicate, with 250,000 to 350,000 cells per subset placed directly into RLT lysis buffer. To exclude memory contaminants, naive CD8+ T cells were stringently defined as CD45RO-CCR7+CD27+CD95-. Peripheral blood mononuclear cells were isolated from buffy coats using standard density gradient centrifugation. Naive CXCR3-negative and CXCR3-positive CD8+ T cells were flow-sorted using a FACSAria III. An RNeasy Mini Kit was used to extract total RNA from the sorted cells. Instrument used: NextSeq 550. The Human TCR Profiling Kit (MiLaboratory) was used to prepare UMI-labeled 5' RACE TRB cDNA libraries. The full amount of extracted RNA was used for cDNA synthesis, and the full amount of resulting cDNA was used for PCR amplification. Libraries were prepared in parallel with an identical number of PCR cycles. Processing in the source paper ran as follows. MIGEC and MiXCR extracted about 54,000 +/- 9,700 unique UMI-labeled TRB cDNA molecules per library, requiring at least two reads per UMI. Each library averaged 40,000 +/- 10,000 functional in-frame TRB CDR3 nucleotide clonotypes without stop codons. After downsampling to 5000 UMI-labeled TRB molecules per sample, diversity metrics, including normalized Shannon-Wiener and Chao1, were computed in VDJtools. For the central five CDR3 residues, VDJtools calculated physicochemical properties weighted by clonotype size, namely interaction energy, strength, volume and Kidera factor 4. TCRdb reprocessed the reads and provides one entry for every CDR3 protein sequence; no DNA is given. These V and J calls derive from TCRdb rather than the authors' analysis. The sample table holds roughly 89,000 distinct CDR3 sequences. The ten largest clones take up about 1% of the sample.

There are 12 amino acids in the CDR3, from cysteine to phenylalanine inclusive. No DNA sequence was recorded. Reading the germline V gene (reference sequence) gives CDR1 GTSNPN and CDR2 SVGIG. This sequence was found in a human donor in good health. Some clones in this sample may be carry-over from other donors' samples. The sample comprised naive CXCR3- CD8+ T cells from blood. This specimen's cell subset or site label, interpreted: CD45RO-CCR7+CD27+CD95- naive CD8+ T cells lacking CXCR3 (TNR3-). This receptor chain uses TRBV30 and TRBJ2-1; without DNA, the TCRdb call of TRBD2 cannot be checked. The CDR3 in this case is CAWSVGTNEQFF.